The rows below give T cell receptor beta chains drawn from one sample of a study of STAT5B mutations in CD4+ large granular lymphocyte leukemia. TCRdb's copy holds only in-frame clones and misses some; the assay was immunoSEQ multiplex PCR. The sample records about 38,000 clones, 85% being singletons. Sequencing was carried out using CD4+ T cells from blood buffy coats. These receptors all stem from a human donor in good health. CDR3s include the opening cysteine and the closing phenylalanine or tryptophan. A D gene is named only where the DNA matches it firmly. Expanded clones get a size class; other rows say once, few or many, or leave the size out.

d_gene,abundance,len,v_gene,j_gene,CDR3nt,CDR3aa
NA,NA,12,TRBV19,TRBJ2-1,TGTGCCAGTAGCGATTCTGGGAATGAGCAGTTCTTC,CASSDSGNEQFF
TRBD1,NA,14,TRBV28,TRBJ1-2,TGTGCCAGCAGTAGGACAGGGGGGCCCTATGGCTACACCTTC,CASSRTGGPYGYTF
NA,NA,15,TRBV18,TRBJ1-5,TGTGCCAGCTCACCTCCCGGGGTCGGGCCTCAGCCCCAGCATTTT,CASSPPGVGPQPQHF
TRBD2,once,16,TRBV9,TRBJ2-1,TGTGCCAGCAGCGTCGATGGACTAGCGGGTCGACTTGAGCAGTTCTTC,CASSVDGLAGRLEQFF
NA,NA,18,TRBV2,TRBJ1-2,TGTGCCAGCAGTGAAGCGCGGGGAGGCCCGATTGTTAACTATGGCTACACCTTC,CASSEARGGPIVNYGYTF
TRBD2,NA,16,TRBV9,TRBJ2-3,TGTGCCAGCAGCCCCACTAGCGGGGGGTTCGGAGATACGCAGTATTTT,CASSPTSGGFGDTQYF
NA,NA,14,TRBV6-5,TRBJ1-1,TGTGCCAGCTTCCCCGCGGGTTTGAACACTGAAGCTTTCTTT,CASFPAGLNTEAFF
NA,NA,11,TRBV20-1,TRBJ1-6,TGCAGTGCTGGGGCAGGCTCACCCCTCCACTTT,CSAGAGSPLHF
NA,NA,15,TRBV6-5,TRBJ1-6,TGTGCCAGCGGTTACAGGAGCTCCTATAATTCACCCCTCCACTTT,CASGYRSSYNSPLHF
TRBD1,NA,13,TRBV19,TRBJ2-3,TGTGCCAGTAGGCCTGACAGGGCAGATACGCAGTATTTT,CASRPDRADTQYF
NA,NA,16,TRBV30,TRBJ1-4,TGTGCCGGCTATTTAACTTGGACAAGGGAAAATGAAAAACTGTTTTTT,CAGYLTWTRENEKLFF
NA,few,10,TRBV7-9,TRBJ1-1,TGTGCCAGCAGCCCGTGGGGGGCTTTCTTT,CASSPWGAFF
NA,NA,17,TRBV28,TRBJ2-4,TGTGCCAGCAGTTTGGATCACATAATCCTAGCCAAAAACATTCAGTACTTC,CASSLDHIILAKNIQYF
TRBD1,NA,21,TRBV23-1,TRBJ1-3,TGCGCCAGCAGTCTCCTCGCGACAGGGGTTGTCTATATCAGCTCTGGAAACACCATATATTTT,CASSLLATGVVYISSGNTIYF
TRBD1,NA,16,TRBV11-2,TRBJ1-1,TGTGCCAGCAGCTTACTCCGGGACAGCTACAACACTGAAGCTTTCTTT,CASSLLRDSYNTEAFF
TRBD1,few,15,TRBV19,TRBJ2-7,TGTGCCAGTAGTATAAGGACAGGACCCTCCTACGAGCAGTACTTC,CASSIRTGPSYEQYF
TRBD2,NA,14,TRBV10-3,TRBJ2-1,TGTGCCTCCTTAGCGGGAGCGACCTACAATGAGCAGTTCTTC,CASLAGATYNEQFF
TRBD1,few,16,TRBV4-2,TRBJ2-2,TGTGCCAGCAGCCAAGCGACAGGGGGTAGCACCGGGGAGCTGTTTTTT,CASSQATGGSTGELFF
NA,few,13,TRBV28,TRBJ2-4,TGTGCCAGCAGGCCGGGAGCCAAAAACATTCAGTACTTC,CASRPGAKNIQYF
NA,NA,13,TRBV27,TRBJ1-6,TGTGCCAGCAGTTTCGGCAGGGGATCACCCCTCCACTTT,CASSFGRGSPLHF
TRBD1,NA,17,TRBV9,TRBJ1-3,TGTGCCAGCAGCGTAGGGGACAGGTTTAGCTCTGGAAACACCATATATTTT,CASSVGDRFSSGNTIYF
TRBD1,NA,15,TRBV6-6,TRBJ1-1,TGTGCCAGCAGGTGGTCCGGGACAGGGGAAACTGAAGCTTTCTTT,CASRWSGTGETEAFF
NA,NA,15,TRBV9,TRBJ1-3,TGTGCCAGCAGTCACACAGGGCCGGGCGGAAACACCATATATTTT,CASSHTGPGGNTIYF
NA,NA,10,TRBV20-1,TRBJ1-1,TGCAGTGCTAGGTCCGATGAAGCTTTCTTT,CSARSDEAFF
NA,NA,15,TRBV7-6,TRBJ2-7,TGTGCCAGCAGCCCCTTGGCAGGGCCGTCCTACGAGCAGTACTTC,CASSPLAGPSYEQYF
TRBD2,NA,18,TRBV11-3,TRBJ2-4,TGTGCCAGCAGCTTAGTCCTAGCGGGAGAGAACGCCAAAAACATTCAGTACTTC,CASSLVLAGENAKNIQYF
NA,NA,13,TRBV23-1,TRBJ2-7,TGCGCCAGCAGAGGAGGGGGCTCCTACGAGCAGTACTTC,CASRGGGSYEQYF
NA,once,16,TRBV9,TRBJ1-3,TGTGCCAGCAGCTTACTCTCAGGCGGCTCTGGAAACACCATATATTTT,CASSLLSGGSGNTIYF
NA,NA,14,TRBV7-2,TRBJ2-5,TGTGCCAGCAGCTTCCAGACAGGAGAAGAGACCCAGTACTTC,CASSFQTGEETQYF
NA,NA,14,TRBV5-1,TRBJ2-4,TGCGCCAGCACTAACACCGGGACAACGGACATTCAGTACTTC,CASTNTGTTDIQYF
NA,once,17,TRBV27,TRBJ1-2,TGTGCCAGCAGTTTAACAGCGGGGACCACGGTTCGCTATGGCTACACCTTC,CASSLTAGTTVRYGYTF
NA,NA,16,TRBV6-6,TRBJ1-4,TGTGCCAGCAGCCGACCGACCGACAATAAGAAAGAAAAACTGTTTTTT,CASSRPTDNKKEKLFF
NA,NA,14,TRBV27,TRBJ1-3,TGTGCCAGCAGTCCAGCAGGGACTGGAAACACCATATATTTT,CASSPAGTGNTIYF
TRBD2,once,14,TRBV11-2,TRBJ2-3,TGTGCCTCCAAGGCTAGCGGGGGCACAGATACGCAGTATTTT,CASKASGGTDTQYF
NA,NA,13,TRBV7-9,TRBJ2-1,TGTGCCAGCAGCCAGTCGACTGTCAATGAGCAGTTCTTC,CASSQSTVNEQFF
NA,once,14,TRBV10-3,TRBJ2-2,TGTGCCATCAGTGGAGGGCAGAACACCGGGGAGCTGTTTTTT,CAISGGQNTGELFF
NA,NA,16,TRBV7-9,TRBJ2-4,TGTGCCAGCAGCTTCACCGGAGCCCTAGCCAAAAACATTCAGTACTTC,CASSFTGALAKNIQYF
TRBD2,NA,15,TRBV5-1,TRBJ2-5,TGCGCCAGCAGCGACCCTGCTAGCGGCCAAGAGACCCAGTACTTC,CASSDPASGQETQYF
NA,once,14,TRBV5-1,TRBJ1-2,TGCGCCAGCAGCTTTCGGGACATAAACTATGGCTACACCTTC,CASSFRDINYGYTF
NA,NA,17,TRBV11-1,TRBJ2-3,TGTGCCAGCAGCTTAGCGCCGGCGGGGACTGTCACAGATACGCAGTATTTT,CASSLAPAGTVTDTQYF
NA,NA,14,TRBV28,TRBJ1-4,TGTGCCAGCATGACGGGGGCGGAGGGTGAAAAACTGTTTTTT,CASMTGAEGEKLFF
TRBD1,NA,13,TRBV29-1,TRBJ1-2,TGCAGCGTTAAGACAGGGACGGACTATGGCTACACCTTC,CSVKTGTDYGYTF
NA,few,14,TRBV30,TRBJ1-2,TGTGCCTGGACGCCGACAGGCATTGCCTATGGCTACACCTTC,CAWTPTGIAYGYTF
NA,NA,14,TRBV11-3,TRBJ2-7,TGTGCCAGCAGCTTAGAAATCCTGACGGTTGAGCAGTACTTC,CASSLEILTVEQYF
NA,once,13,TRBV30,TRBJ1-3,TGTGCCGGAACGGGGTCCTCTGGAAACACCATATATTTT,CAGTGSSGNTIYF
NA,NA,12,TRBV9,TRBJ1-1,TGTGCCAGCAGCACACAATTTATGGAAGCTTTCTTT,CASSTQFMEAFF